The clone carrying this T cell receptor (beta chain) has more than one count but fewer than ten. Its antigen remains unknown. The whole isolated RNA underwent reverse transcription, so sequencing captured expressed TCRB transcripts. The repertoire was sequenced with immunoSEQ multiplex PCR; TCRdb's copy has only in-frame clones and lacks some. The sample lists about 230,000 clones, roughly 9.6% occurring once. A heparinised blood draw that averaged around 100 mL was obtained once from each donor. This sample is part of a study of beta chain features in type 1 diabetes. Study-wide results and caveats: cDNA-based reads could over-represent cells with high TCR expression.

CDR1 and CDR2 from the germline V gene are SGHVS and FQNEAQ. Trimming took off 1 base at V and 8 bases at J, with 11 bases between the two ends. The CDR3 sequence is 14 residues long. Material: naive CD4+ T cells from blood. The sequence came from a woman between 18 and 29 years old in good health. V is TRBV7-8 and J is TRBJ2-2, with no clear D. CDR3 nucleotide sequence: TGTGCCAGCAGCTTAGTGGTCAGTGCAGGGGAGCTGTTTTTT. It codes for CASSLVVSAGELFF.